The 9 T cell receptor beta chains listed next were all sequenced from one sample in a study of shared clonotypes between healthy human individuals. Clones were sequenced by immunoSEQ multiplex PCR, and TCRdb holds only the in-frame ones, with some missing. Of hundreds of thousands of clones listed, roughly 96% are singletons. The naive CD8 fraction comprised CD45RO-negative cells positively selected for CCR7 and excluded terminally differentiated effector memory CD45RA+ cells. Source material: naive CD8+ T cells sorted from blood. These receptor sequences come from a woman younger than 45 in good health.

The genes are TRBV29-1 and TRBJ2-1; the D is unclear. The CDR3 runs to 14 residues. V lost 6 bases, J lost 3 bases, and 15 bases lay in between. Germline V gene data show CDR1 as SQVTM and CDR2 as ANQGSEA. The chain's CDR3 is CSVSPTDNYNEQFF. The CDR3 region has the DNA TGCAGCGTCTCCCCAACAGATAACTACAATGAGCAGTTCTTC.

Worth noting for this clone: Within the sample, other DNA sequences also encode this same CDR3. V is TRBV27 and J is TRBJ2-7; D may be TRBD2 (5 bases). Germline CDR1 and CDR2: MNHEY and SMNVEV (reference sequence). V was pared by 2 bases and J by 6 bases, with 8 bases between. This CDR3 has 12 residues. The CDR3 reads CASSLRAGEQYF. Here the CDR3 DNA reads TGTGCCAGCAGTTTACGGGCGGGCGAGCAGTACTTC.

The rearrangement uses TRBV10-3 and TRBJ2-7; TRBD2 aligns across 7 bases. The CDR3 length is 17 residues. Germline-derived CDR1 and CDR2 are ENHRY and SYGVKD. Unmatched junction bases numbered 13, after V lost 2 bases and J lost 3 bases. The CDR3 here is CAISERWGREGRYEQYF. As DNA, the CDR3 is TGTGCCATCAGTGAGAGATGGGGGAGGGAGGGCCGCTACGAGCAGTACTTC.

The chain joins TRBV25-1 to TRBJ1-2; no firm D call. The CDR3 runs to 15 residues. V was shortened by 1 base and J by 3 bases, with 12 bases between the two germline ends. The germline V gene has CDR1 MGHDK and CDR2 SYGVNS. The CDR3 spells CASSESEGIDYGYTF. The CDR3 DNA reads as TGTGCCAGCAGTGAATCGGAAGGAATAGACTATGGCTACACCTTC.

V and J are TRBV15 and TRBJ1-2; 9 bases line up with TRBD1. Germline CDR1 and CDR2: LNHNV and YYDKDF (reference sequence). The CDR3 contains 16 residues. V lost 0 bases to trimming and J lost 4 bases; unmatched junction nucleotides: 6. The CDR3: CATSRDLGQGIYGYTF. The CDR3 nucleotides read TGTGCCACCAGCAGAGATCTGGGACAGGGAATCTATGGCTACACCTTC.

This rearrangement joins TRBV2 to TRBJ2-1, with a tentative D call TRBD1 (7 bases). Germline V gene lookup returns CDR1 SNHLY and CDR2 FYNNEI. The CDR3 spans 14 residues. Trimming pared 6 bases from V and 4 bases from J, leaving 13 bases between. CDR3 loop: CASSAGGRYNEQFF. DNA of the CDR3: TGTGCCAGCAGCGCAGGGGGGCGGTACAATGAGCAGTTCTTC.

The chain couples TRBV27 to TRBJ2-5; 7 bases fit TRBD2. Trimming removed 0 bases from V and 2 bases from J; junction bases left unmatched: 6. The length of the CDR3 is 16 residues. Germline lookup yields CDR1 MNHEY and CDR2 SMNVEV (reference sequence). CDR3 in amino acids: CASSLSAGERQETQYF. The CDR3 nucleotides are TGTGCCAGCAGTTTATCGGCGGGGGAGCGGCAAGAGACCCAGTACTTC.

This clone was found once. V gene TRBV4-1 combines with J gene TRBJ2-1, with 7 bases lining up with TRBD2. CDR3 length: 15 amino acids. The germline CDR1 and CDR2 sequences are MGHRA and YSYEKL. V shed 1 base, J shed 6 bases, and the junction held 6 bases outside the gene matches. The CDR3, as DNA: TGCGCCAGCAGCCAAGGGGCGGGGGAATTCAATGAGCAGTTCTTC. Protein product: CASSQGAGEFNEQFF.

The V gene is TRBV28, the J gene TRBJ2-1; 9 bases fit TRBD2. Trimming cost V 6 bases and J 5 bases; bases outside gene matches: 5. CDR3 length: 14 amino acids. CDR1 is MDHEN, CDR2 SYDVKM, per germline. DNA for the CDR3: TGTGCCAGCAGGATAGCGGGAGTAAACAATGAGCAGTTCTTC. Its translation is CASRIAGVNNEQFF.